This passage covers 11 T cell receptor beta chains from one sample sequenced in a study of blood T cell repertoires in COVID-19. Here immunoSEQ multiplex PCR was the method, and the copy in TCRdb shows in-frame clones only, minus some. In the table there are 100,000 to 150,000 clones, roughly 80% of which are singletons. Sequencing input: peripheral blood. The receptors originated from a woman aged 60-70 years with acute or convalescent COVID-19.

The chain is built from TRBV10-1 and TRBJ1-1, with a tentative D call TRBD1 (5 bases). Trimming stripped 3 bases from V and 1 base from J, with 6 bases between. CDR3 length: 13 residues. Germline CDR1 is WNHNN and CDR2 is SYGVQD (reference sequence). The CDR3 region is CASSDDRNTEAFF. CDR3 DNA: TGCGCCAGCAGTGATGACAGGAACACTGAAGCTTTCTTT.

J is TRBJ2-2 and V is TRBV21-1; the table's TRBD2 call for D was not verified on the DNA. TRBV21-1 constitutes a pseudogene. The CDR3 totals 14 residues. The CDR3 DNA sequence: TGTGCCAGCTCGCCTCACCGGGGTACCGGGGAGCTGTTTTTT. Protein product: CASSPHRGTGELFF.

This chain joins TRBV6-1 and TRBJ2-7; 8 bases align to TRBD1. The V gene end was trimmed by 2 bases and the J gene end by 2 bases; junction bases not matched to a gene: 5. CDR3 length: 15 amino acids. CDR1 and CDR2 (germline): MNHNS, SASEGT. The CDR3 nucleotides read TGTGCCAGCAGTGAACAGGGGGCCCTAACCTACGAGCAGTACGTC. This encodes CASSEQGALTYEQYV.

CDR3 DNA: TGTGCCAGCAGGCCCCAACAGGGGAATGGCTACACCTTC. Encoded protein: CASRPQQGNGYTF. The chain uses TRBV28 and TRBJ1-2; TRBD1 aligns across 7 bases. This CDR3 region has 13 residues. V was pared by 6 bases and J by 6 bases, with 7 bases of the junction left unmatched. Germline V gene lookup returns CDR1 MDHEN and CDR2 SYDVKM.

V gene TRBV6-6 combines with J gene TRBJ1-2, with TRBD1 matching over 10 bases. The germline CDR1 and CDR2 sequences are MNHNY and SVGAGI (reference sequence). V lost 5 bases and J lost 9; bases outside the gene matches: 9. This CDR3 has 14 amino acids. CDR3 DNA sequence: TGTGCCAGCAGTCCATACGGGACAGGGGAAAGCTACACCTTC. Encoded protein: CASSPYGTGESYTF.

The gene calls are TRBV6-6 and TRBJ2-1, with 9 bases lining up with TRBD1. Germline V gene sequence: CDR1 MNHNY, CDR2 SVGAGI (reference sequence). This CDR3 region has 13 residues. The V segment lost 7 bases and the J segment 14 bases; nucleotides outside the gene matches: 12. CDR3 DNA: TGTGCCAGCATATACCCAGGACAGGGGAGGAAGTTCTTC. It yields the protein CASIYPGQGRKFF.

The CDR3 DNA reads TGCGCCAGCAGCTTGATCCGAGGAGATTCACCCCTCCACTTT. It translates to CASSLIRGDSPLHF. The chain links TRBV5-1 to TRBJ1-6, with unresolved D. Trimming pared 1 base from V and 8 bases from J, leaving 10 bases between. CDR1 SGHRS and CDR2 YFSETQ come from the germline V gene. This CDR3 has 14 residues. The full variable domain, in which reference TRBV5-1 and TRBJ1-6 provide the parts outside the CDR3, is KAGVTQTPRYLIKTRGQQVTLSCSPISGHRSVSWYQQTPGQGLQFLFEYFSETQRNKGNFPGRFSGRQFSNSRSEMNVSTLELGDSALYLCASSLIRGDSPLHFGNGTRLTVT.

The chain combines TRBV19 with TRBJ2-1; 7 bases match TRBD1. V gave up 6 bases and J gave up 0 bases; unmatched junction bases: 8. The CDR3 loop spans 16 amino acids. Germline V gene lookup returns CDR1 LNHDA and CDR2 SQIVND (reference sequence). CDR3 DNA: TGTGCCAGTAGCTTGGACAGGCTGAGCTCCTACAATGAGCAGTTCTTC. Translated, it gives CASSLDRLSSYNEQFF.

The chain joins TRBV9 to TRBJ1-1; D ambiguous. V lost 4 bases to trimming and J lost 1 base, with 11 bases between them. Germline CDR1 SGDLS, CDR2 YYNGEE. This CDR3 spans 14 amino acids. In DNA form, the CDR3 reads TGTGCCAGCAGCCGTGCTACCGGGAACACTGAAGCTTTCTTT. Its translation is CASSRATGNTEAFF.

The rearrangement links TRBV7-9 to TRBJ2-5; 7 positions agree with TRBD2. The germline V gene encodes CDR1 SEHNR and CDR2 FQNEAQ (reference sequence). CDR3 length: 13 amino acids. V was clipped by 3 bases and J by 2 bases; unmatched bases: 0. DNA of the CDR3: TGTGCCAGCAGCTTCGGGGGGCAAGAGACCCAGTACTTC. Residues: CASSFGGQETQYF.

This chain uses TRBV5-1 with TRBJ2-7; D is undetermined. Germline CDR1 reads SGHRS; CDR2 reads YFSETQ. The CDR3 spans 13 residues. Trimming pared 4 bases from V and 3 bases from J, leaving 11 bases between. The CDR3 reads CASSPPGRYEQYV. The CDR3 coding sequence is TGCGCCAGCAGCCCACCCGGTCGCTACGAGCAGTACGTC.